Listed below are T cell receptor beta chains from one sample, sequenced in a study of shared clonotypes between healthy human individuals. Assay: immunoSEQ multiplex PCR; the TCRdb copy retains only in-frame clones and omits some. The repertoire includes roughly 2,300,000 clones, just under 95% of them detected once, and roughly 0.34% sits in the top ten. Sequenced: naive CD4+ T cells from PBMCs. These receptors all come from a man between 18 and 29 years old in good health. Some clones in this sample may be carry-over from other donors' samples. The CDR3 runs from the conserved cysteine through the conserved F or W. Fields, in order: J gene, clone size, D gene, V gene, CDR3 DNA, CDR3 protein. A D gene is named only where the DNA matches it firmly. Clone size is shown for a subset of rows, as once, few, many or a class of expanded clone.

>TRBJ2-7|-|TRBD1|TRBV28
TGTGCCAGCAGTTACTTACCGGGACAGGGGGGCTACGAGCAGTACTTC
CASSYLPGQGGYEQYF
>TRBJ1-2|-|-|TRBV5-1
TGCGCCAGCAGCTTGAGAAACGCCGGAACCTATGGCTACACCTTC
CASSLRNAGTYGYTF
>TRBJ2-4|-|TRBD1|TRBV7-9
TGTGCCAGCAGCTTAGGGGGACAGGGAACCAAAAACATTCAGTACTTC
CASSLGGQGTKNIQYF
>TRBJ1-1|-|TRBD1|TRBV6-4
TGTGCCAGCAGCCCGGGACAGTACACTGAAGCTTTCTTT
CASSPGQYTEAFF
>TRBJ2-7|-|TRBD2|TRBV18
TGTGCCAGCTCACCTGGGGAAGGGGAGGGCGAGCAGTACTTC
CASSPGEGEGEQYF
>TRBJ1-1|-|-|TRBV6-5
TGTGCCAGCAGTTACGTGGCGAACACTGAAGCTTTCTTT
CASSYVANTEAFF
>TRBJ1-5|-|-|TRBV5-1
TGCGCCAGCAGCTTGGCCCCCATGGGGCCGGCTCAGCCCCAGCATTTT
CASSLAPMGPAQPQHF
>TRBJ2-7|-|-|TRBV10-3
TGTGCCATCAGACAGGAAGGCTACGAGCAGTACTTC
CAIRQEGYEQYF
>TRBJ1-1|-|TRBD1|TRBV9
TGTGCCAGCAGCCCACGACAGGGGTTTTTGAACACTGAAGCTTTCTTT
CASSPRQGFLNTEAFF
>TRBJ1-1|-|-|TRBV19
TGTGCCAGTAGTGCGAGACAGTTAGAAGCTTTCTTT
CASSARQLEAFF
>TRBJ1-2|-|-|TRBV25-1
TGTGCCAGCAGTGACGGATATGGCTACACCTTC
CASSDGYGYTF
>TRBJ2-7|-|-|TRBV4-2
TGTGCCAGCAGCCAGCCGGTGAGAAGCTACGAGCAGTACTTC
CASSQPVRSYEQYF
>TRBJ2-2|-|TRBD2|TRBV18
TGTGCCAGCTCACCGCAGGGACTAGCGGTCACCTTAGCGAACACCGGGGAGCTGTTTTTT
CASSPQGLAVTLANTGELFF
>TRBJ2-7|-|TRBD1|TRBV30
TGTGCCTGGGGGGGACAGTCCTACGAGCAGTACTTC
CAWGGQSYEQYF
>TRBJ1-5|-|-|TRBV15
TGTGCCACCAGCAATTACGGACAGTATCAGCCCCAGCATTTT
CATSNYGQYQPQHF
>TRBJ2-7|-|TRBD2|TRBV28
TGTGCCAGCAGTCCGATAGCGGGAGGCGCAATTTACGAGCAGTACTTC
CASSPIAGGAIYEQYF
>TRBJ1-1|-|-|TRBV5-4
TGTGCCAGCAGCTTGTGGGGTGAAGCTTTCTTT
CASSLWGEAFF
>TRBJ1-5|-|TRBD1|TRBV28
TGTGCCAGCAGTGAGGGACAGGTAGGCGTCAGACCCCAGCATTTT
CASSEGQVGVRPQHF
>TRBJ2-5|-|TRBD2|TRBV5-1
TGCGCCAGCAGCTTGGCACTAGCGGGACCCCAAGAGACCCAGTACTTC
CASSLALAGPQETQYF
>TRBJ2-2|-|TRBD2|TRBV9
TGTGCCAGCAGCCCCCGTTCTACTTCTAGCGGCCGGCCCGGGGAGCTGTTTTTT
CASSPRSTSSGRPGELFF
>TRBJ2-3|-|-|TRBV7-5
TGTGCCAGAAGCGCCAGGGGGGCTACTCTTTGCACAGATACGCAGTATTTT
CARSARGATLCTDTQYF
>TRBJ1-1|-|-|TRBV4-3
TGCGCCAGCAGCCCTGGCAGGGAGGATTCTGAAGCTTTCTTT
CASSPGREDSEAFF
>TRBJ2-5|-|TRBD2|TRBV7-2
TGTGCCAGCAGCTTAGCTAGCGGGAGGTTTTTGGAGACCCAGTACTTC
CASSLASGRFLETQYF
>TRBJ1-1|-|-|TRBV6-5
TGTGCCAGCAGTTACCCGCAGGGACCTGAAGCTTTCTTT
CASSYPQGPEAFF
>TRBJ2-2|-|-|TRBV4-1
TGCGCCAGCAGCCGACAACCCAGGACCGGGGAGCTGTTTTTT
CASSRQPRTGELFF
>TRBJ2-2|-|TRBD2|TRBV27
TGTGCCAGCAGTTTTGGTTTGGTAGCGGGAGGGTCAACCGGGGAGCTGTTTTTT
CASSFGLVAGGSTGELFF
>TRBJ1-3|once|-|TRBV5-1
TGCGCCAGCAGCTTGGACAGGGGAAACACCATATATTTT
CASSLDRGNTIYF
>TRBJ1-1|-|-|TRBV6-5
TGTGCCAGCAGATCAGGGTATCGCACTGAAGCTTTCTTT
CASRSGYRTEAFF
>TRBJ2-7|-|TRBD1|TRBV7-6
TGTGCCAGCAGCTCCGACAGGGGGCATTGGGACGAGCAGTACTTC
CASSSDRGHWDEQYF
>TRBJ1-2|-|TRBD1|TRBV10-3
TGTGCCATCAGTGAGTCTTCTACAGGGGTCGACTATGGCTACACCTTC
CAISESSTGVDYGYTF
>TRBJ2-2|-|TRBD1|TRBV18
TGTGCCAGCTCACCGGGACAGCCGAACACCGGGGAGCTGTTTTTT
CASSPGQPNTGELFF
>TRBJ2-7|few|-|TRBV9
TGTGCCAGCAGCGTAGGACAGTTTACCTACGAGCAGTACTTC
CASSVGQFTYEQYF
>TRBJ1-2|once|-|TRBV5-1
TGCGCCAGCAGCTTCGGGGATTACGGCTACACCTTC
CASSFGDYGYTF
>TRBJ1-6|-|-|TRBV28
TGTGCCAGCAACCGGGGACCGTTAAATTCACCCCTCCACTTT
CASNRGPLNSPLHF
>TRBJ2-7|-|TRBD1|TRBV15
TGTGCCACCAGCAGAGATCGGGACAGGGGGTTGGTCGAGCAGTACTTC
CATSRDRDRGLVEQYF
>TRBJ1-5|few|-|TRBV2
TGTGCCAGCAGTGTCTCAGGCAATCAGCCCCAGCATTTT
CASSVSGNQPQHF
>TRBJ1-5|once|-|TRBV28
TGTGCCAGCAGTTTTTGGGCAGGGGGCAATCAGCCCCAGCATTTT
CASSFWAGGNQPQHF
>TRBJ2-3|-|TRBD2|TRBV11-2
TGTGCCAGCAGTTTCACGGCGGGGGGTCCAGATACGCAGTATTTT
CASSFTAGGPDTQYF
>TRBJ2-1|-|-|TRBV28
TGTGCCAGCAGCCGAGGGCGAAGCTCCTACAATGAGCAGTTCTTC
CASSRGRSSYNEQFF
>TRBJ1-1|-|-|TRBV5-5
TGTGCCAGCAGCTTGGGAATTTCTCTGGGGACAGCTTTCTTT
CASSLGISLGTAFF
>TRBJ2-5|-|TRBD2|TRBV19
TGTGCCAGTAGTGCCCTGGGAGGGTCGGAGACCCAGTACTTC
CASSALGGSETQYF
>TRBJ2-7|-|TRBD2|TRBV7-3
TGTGCCAGCAGCGAGCACGGGGGGGCTTCCTACGAGCAGTACTTC
CASSEHGGASYEQYF
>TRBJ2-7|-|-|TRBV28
TGTGCCAGCAGTTTGACCATGGACGGACACTACGGCTACGAGCAGTACTTC
CASSLTMDGHYGYEQYF
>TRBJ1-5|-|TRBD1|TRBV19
TGTGCCAGTAGTATAGTTCACAGGGGGCCTCAGCCCCAGCATTTT
CASSIVHRGPQPQHF
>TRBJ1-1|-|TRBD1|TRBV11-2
TGTGCCAGCAGCAAAGTACTTACAGGGGGATGGGCTGAAGCTTTCTTT
CASSKVLTGGWAEAFF
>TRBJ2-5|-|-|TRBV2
TGTGCCAGCAGTGAAACCGGAAACCAAGAGACCCAGTACTTC
CASSETGNQETQYF
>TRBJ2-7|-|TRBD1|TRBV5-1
TGCGCCAGCAGCCTTGGACAGGGGGGCGAGCAGTACTTC
CASSLGQGGEQYF
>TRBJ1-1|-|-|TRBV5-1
TGCGCCAGCAGCTTGGCGTTCGGTGAAGCTTTCTTT
CASSLAFGEAFF
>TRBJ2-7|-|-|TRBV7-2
TGTGCCAGCAGCCGCCGCGGCCAGGACGGGCCTCACGAGCAATACTTC
CASSRRGQDGPHEQYF